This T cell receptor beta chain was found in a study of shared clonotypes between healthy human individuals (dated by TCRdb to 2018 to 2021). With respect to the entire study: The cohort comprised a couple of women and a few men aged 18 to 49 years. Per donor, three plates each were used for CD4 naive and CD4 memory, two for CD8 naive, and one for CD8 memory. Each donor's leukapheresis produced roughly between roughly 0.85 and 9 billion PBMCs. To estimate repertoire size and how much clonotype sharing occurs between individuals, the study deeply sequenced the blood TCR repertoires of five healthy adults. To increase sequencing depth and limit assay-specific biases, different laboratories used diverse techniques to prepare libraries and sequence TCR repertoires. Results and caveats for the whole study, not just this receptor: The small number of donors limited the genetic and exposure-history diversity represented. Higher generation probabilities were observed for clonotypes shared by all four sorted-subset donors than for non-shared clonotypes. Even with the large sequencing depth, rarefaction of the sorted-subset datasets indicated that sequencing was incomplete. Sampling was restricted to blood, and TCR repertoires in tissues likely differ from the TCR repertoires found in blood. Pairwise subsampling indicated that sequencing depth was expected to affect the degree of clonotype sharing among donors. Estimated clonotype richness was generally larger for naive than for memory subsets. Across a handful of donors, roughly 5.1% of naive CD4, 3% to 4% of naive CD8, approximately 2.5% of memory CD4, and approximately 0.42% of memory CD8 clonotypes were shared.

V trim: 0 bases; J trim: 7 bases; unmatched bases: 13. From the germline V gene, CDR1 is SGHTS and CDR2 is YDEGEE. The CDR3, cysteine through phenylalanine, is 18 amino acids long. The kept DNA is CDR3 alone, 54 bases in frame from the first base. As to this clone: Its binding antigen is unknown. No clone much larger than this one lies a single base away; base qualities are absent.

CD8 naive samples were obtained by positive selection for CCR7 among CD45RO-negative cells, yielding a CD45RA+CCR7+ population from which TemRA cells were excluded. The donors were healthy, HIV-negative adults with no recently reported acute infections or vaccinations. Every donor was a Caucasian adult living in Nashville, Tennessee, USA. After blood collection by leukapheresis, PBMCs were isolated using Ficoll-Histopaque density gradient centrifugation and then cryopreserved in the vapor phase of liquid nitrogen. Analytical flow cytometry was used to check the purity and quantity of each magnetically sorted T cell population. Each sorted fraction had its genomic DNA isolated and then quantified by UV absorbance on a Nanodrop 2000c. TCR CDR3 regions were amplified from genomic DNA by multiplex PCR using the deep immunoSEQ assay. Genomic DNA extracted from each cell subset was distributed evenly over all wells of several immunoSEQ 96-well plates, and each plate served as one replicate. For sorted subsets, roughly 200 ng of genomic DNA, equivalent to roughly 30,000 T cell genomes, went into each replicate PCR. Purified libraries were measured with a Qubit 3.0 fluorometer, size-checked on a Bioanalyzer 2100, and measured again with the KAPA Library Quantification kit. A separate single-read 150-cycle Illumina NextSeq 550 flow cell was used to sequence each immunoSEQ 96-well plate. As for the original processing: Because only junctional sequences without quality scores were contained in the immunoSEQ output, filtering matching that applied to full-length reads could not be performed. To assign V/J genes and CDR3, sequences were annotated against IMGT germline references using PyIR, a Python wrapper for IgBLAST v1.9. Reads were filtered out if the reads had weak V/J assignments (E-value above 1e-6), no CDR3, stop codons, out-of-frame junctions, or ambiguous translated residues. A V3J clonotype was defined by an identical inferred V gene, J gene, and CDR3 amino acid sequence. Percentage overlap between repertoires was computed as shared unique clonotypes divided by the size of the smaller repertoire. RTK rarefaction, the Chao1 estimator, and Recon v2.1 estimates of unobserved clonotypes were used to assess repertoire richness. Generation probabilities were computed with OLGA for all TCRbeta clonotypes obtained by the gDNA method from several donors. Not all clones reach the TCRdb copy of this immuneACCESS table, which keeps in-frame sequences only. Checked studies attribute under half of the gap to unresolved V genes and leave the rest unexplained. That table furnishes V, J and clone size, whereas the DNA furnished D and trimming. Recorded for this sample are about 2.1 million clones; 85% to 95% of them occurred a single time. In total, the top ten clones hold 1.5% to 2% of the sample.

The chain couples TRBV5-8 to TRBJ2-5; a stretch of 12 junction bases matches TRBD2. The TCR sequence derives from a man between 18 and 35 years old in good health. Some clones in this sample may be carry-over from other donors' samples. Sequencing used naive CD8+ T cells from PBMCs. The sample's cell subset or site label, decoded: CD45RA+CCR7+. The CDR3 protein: CASSLAGLAGYNRRTQYF. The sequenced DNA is TGTGCCAGCAGCTTGGCCGGACTAGCGGGGTACAATAGGAGGACCCAGTACTTC.